One TCR beta chain is described in this entry. The CDR3 has 17 amino acids. The junction had 7 bases not matched to a gene; V was cut back by 5 bases and J by 2 bases. Germline V gene lookup returns CDR1 LNHDA and CDR2 SQIVND (reference sequence). This sample stems from a study of human T cells and chemical hapten exposure. The time point here: healthy volunteer bleed at 2 weeks. Unseparated into fractions, whole blood served as the source from which total RNA was extracted. The library attached unique molecular identifiers to individual cDNA molecules. One entry per CDR3 protein, called by TCRdb with MiXCR from the RACE reads. The table shows some 90,000 distinct CDR3 sequences, with around 8.8% occurring only once.

This clonotype was sampled from a female donor in good health. Some clones in this sample may be carry-over from other donors' samples. Material for sequencing was whole blood. This chain uses TRBV19 with TRBJ2-6, with 9 bases fitting TRBD1. Written as DNA, the CDR3 is TGTGCCAGTAGTCTGCTGGGACAGGGTCCTGGGGCCAACGTCCTGACTTTC. Translation gives CASSLLGQGPGANVLTF.